This T cell receptor (beta chain) is from a study of identical twins (dated by TCRdb to the mid-2010s). The study in broad terms: To test whether fetal clonotypes persist, this study deep-sequenced TCR alpha and beta repertoires from monozygotic twins, from unrelated adults of various ages, and from cord blood. To rule out contamination, replicate twin experiments were performed at different times with different library preparation protocols.

This clonotype was seen a handful of times. It lacks a known antigen. No base-level quality is on record; no much larger clone is a single base apart. Only healthy Caucasian donors were included. Three pairs of female monozygotic twins, all aged roughly 18 to 30 years, were included in the twin cohort. Miltenyi CD45RO+ enrichment and human naive T-cell isolation kits were used to isolate memory (CD45RO+) and naive T cells from PBMC. What the study reported, not specific to this receptor: Compared with coincidental sharing between unrelated individuals, an excess of low generation-probability sequences was observed among out-of-frame TCR alpha sequences shared between twins. Abundant cord blood beta clonotypes had fewer insertions, young adult naive repertoires showed a similar but weaker trend, and memory repertoires showed no such trend. Because the same donors could not be followed over many years, the conclusions relied on cross-sectional statistical analysis. Zero-insertion analyses could be partly confounded by invariant T cells such as MAIT and iNKT, though diverse VJ usage argued against such confounding for most clonotypes. In monozygotic twins, out-of-frame TCR alpha sharing was systematically underestimated by recombination models, although the models agreed with sharing between unrelated individuals. In beta out-of-frame sequences, excess twin sharing was weaker, because having fewer shared sequences lowered the signal-to-noise ratio.

Library method: 5' RACE. Sequencer: Illumina HiSeq 2000. Template switching introduced a universal primer binding site; the final cDNA contained a unique molecular identifier, enabling accurate counting of TCR cDNA molecules. Specific primers in the conserved constant-segment region were used to synthesize first-strand cDNA for the TCR alpha and beta chains. To control for contamination, each cDNA library was double barcoded with a SMART-Mk sample barcode plus Illumina barcodes. Two successive PCR steps introduced TruSeq adapter sequences along with Illumina sample barcodes. Sequencing of the TCR alpha and beta cDNA libraries was done on the Illumina HiSeq platform using custom primers. Regarding the original processing steps: Raw reads were processed with MiGEC to extract unique molecular identifiers, and MiXCR was used to determine CDR3 positions. For each individual, recombination models were inferred using an EM algorithm with the repgenHMM and IGoR tools. The tcR package in R was used for shared clonotype analysis, with sharing normalized by the product of cloneset sizes. Out-of-frame nonproductive sequences were analyzed to study raw recombination free of thymic and clonal selection effects. In-frame beta chains were kept once TCRdb had trimmed the public reads at Q25 with fastp and called clones with MiXCR. Identical CDR3 proteins give one entry, which carries the most common genes and DNA. These V and J calls originate from TCRdb's pipeline instead of the authors' own analysis. The sample yields 250,000 or so distinct CDR3 sequences; more than 9.5% were counted once. 3.5% to 5% of the sample is in the top ten clones.

These data were also reused for a study on yellow fever vaccine responses in identical twins. From the second report: The T cell response to vaccination in identical twins was reported by the authors to appear partly convergent and partly personalized. In the study, vaccine-responding T cell clones were precisely tracked in identical twins.

The TCR sequence derives from a woman in her late teens or twenties in good health. The sequenced sample was memory (CD45RO+) T cells sorted from blood. The cell subset or site label of this sample denotes: CD45RO+ enriched T cells.

The CDR3 protein sequence reads: CASTRGGPGSTDTQYF. The bases read TGTGCCAGCACGCGTGGGGGACCCGGGAGCACAGATACGCAGTATTTT. Recombination connected TRBV9 to TRBJ2-3; the D region is possibly TRBD1 or TRBD2, each matching across 5 bases. Sequences SGDLS (CDR1) and YYNGEE (CDR2) are obtained from the germline V gene. Trimming costs V 6 bases and J 0 bases, and their ends lie 17 bases apart. There are 16 amino acids in the CDR3, from cysteine to phenylalanine inclusive. Only CDR3 DNA is held: 48 bases, read in frame from base 1.